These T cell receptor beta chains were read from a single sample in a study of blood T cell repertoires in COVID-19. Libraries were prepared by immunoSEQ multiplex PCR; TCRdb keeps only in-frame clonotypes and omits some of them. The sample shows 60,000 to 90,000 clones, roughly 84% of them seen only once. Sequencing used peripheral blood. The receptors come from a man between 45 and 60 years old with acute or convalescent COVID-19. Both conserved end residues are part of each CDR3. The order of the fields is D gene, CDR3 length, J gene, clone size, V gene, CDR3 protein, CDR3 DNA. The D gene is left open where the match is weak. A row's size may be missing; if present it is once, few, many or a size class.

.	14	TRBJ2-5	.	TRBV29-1	CSVGPGTYQETQYF	TGCAGCGTTGGTCCCGGGACATATCAAGAGACCCAGTACTTC
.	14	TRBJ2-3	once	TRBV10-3	CAIRDSNLADTQYF	TGTGCCATCAGGGATAGCAACTTAGCAGATACGCAGTATTTT
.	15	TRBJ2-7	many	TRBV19	CASSPGETPPYEQYF	TGTGCCAGTTCCCCTGGGGAGACACCCCCCTACGAGCAGTACTTC
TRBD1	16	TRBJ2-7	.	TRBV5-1	CASSLGALGGNYEQYF	TGCGCCAGCAGCTTGGGGGCCTTAGGGGGCAACTACGAGCAGTACTTC
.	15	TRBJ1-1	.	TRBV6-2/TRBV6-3	CASSYPSGGALKAFF	TGTGCCAGCAGTTACCCCAGTGGGGGCGCGCTCAAAGCTTTCTTT
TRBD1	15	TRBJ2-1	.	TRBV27	CASSETGTGHNEQFF	TGTGCCAGCAGCGAAACCGGGACAGGGCACAATGAGCAGTTCTTC
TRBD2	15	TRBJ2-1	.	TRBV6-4	CASSDRAGADNEQFF	TGTGCCAGCAGTGATCGAGCGGGAGCAGACAATGAGCAGTTCTTC
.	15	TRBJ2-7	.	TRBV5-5	CASSLGQGPSYEQYF	TGTGCCAGCAGCTTGGGGCAGGGTCCTTCCTACGAGCAGTACTTC
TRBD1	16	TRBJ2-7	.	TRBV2	CASVDPGQGRSYEQYF	TGTGCCAGCGTGGACCCGGGACAGGGTAGATCCTACGAGCAGTACTTC
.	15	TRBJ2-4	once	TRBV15	CATSRDRGAQNIQYF	TGTGCCACCAGCAGAGATCGGGGGGCCCAAAACATTCAGTACTTC
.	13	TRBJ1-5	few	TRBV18	CASSPRQDQPQHF	TGTGCCAGCTCACCACGTCAGGATCAGCCCCAGCATTTT
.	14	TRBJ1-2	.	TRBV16	CASSQSLAGQGYTF	TGTGCCAGCAGCCAATCATTGGCAGGGCAAGGCTACACCTTC
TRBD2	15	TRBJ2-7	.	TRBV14	CASSHSGRLRDEQYF	TGTGCCAGCAGCCATAGCGGGAGACTTAGGGACGAGCAGTACTTC
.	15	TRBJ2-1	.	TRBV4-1	CASSKQPTSYNEQFF	TGCGCCAGCAGCAAACAGCCTACCTCCTACAATGAGCAGTTCTTC
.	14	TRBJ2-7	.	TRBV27	CASSPSTISYEQYF	TGTGCCAGCAGCCCTAGTACTATTTCCTACGAGCAGTACTTC